This TCR beta chain derives from a study of early T cells in non-severe SARS-CoV-2 infection. This CDR3 comprises 16 residues. V was pared by 8 bases and J by 2 bases, with 21 bases between. In TCRdb, the 5' RACE reads were re-called with MiXCR into one record per CDR3 protein. The sample comprises fewer than 75,000 distinct CDR3 sequences, 20% to 25% of which are singletons, and 15% to 20% rests with the top ten. This clonotype showed up many times. This rearrangement joins TRBV12-3 or TRBV12-4 to TRBJ2-5; a weak D match, TRBD2 (7 bases). This clonotype was obtained from an adult who was a healthcare worker with PCR-confirmed SARS-CoV-2 infection or an uninfected control (not recorded which). The input for sequencing was whole blood, taken at baseline. This CDR3 reads CASSPSGAGAQETQYF. The CDR3 DNA follows: TGTGCCAGCTCCCCCAGTGGGGCGGGGGCACAAGAGACCCAGTACTTC.